A selection of T cell receptor beta chains follows, all from one sample in a study of T cell responses to AZD1222 COVID-19 vaccine. Here immunoSEQ multiplex PCR was the method, and the copy in TCRdb shows in-frame clones only, minus some. The sample has under 55,000 clones, roughly four fifths seen once. Sequenced here: peripheral blood, sampled on day 0 of AZD1222 vaccination. The source of these receptors is an adult in good health. Both conserved end residues are part of each CDR3. Fields, in order: clone size, V gene, J gene, D gene, CDR3 protein, CDR3 DNA. The D gene is left open where the match is weak. Clone size appears in some rows only: once, few, many, or a class for an expanded clone.

clone_size: -
v_call: TRBV7-2
j_call: TRBJ2-1
d_call: -
cdr3_aa: CASSLAVKFEQFF
cdr3_nt: TGTGCCAGCAGCTTAGCGGTGAAGTTCGAGCAGTTCTTC

clone_size: -
v_call: TRBV27
j_call: TRBJ2-7
d_call: -
cdr3_aa: CASWNSYEQYF
cdr3_nt: TGTGCCAGTTGGAACTCCTACGAGCAGTACTTC

clone_size: -
v_call: TRBV27
j_call: TRBJ2-3
d_call: TRBD2
cdr3_aa: CASSPRLATELTDTQYF
cdr3_nt: TGTGCCAGCAGTCCCAGACTAGCTACCGAACTCACAGATACGCAGTATTTT

clone_size: once
v_call: TRBV2
j_call: TRBJ1-6
d_call: TRBD1
cdr3_aa: CASSQDRGIETSPLHF
cdr3_nt: TGTGCCAGCAGTCAGGACAGGGGAATCGAGACTTCACCCCTCCACTTT

clone_size: -
v_call: TRBV24-1
j_call: TRBJ2-2
d_call: -
cdr3_aa: CATTTGYNTGELFF
cdr3_nt: TGTGCCACCACCACGGGATATAACACAGGGGAGCTGTTTTTT

clone_size: once
v_call: TRBV6-2/TRBV6-3
j_call: TRBJ2-7
d_call: -
cdr3_aa: CASSFLGYEQYF
cdr3_nt: TGTGCCAGCAGTTTCCTGGGCTACGAGCAGTACTTC

clone_size: -
v_call: TRBV7-2
j_call: TRBJ1-2
d_call: -
cdr3_aa: CASSAGDGYTF
cdr3_nt: TGTGCCAGCAGCGCAGGGGATGGCTACACCTTC

clone_size: -
v_call: TRBV7-9
j_call: TRBJ2-3
d_call: -
cdr3_aa: CASSLGSGTRGDTQYF
cdr3_nt: TGTGCCAGCAGCTTAGGGAGCGGAACAAGGGGAGATACGCAGTATTTT

clone_size: -
v_call: TRBV6-6
j_call: TRBJ2-7
d_call: TRBD1
cdr3_aa: CASSPRQGGREEQYF
cdr3_nt: TGTGCCAGCAGTCCCCGACAGGGGGGAAGGGAGGAGCAGTACTTC

clone_size: -
v_call: TRBV7-2
j_call: TRBJ1-2
d_call: -
cdr3_aa: CASSLNRNYGYTF
cdr3_nt: TGTGCCAGCAGCTTAAATAGAAACTATGGCTACACCTTC

clone_size: -
v_call: TRBV4-2
j_call: TRBJ1-1
d_call: -
cdr3_aa: CASSQDDGNTEAFF
cdr3_nt: TGTGCCAGCAGCCAAGATGACGGGAACACTGAAGCTTTCTTT

clone_size: -
v_call: TRBV5-5
j_call: TRBJ1-4
d_call: -
cdr3_aa: CASSWGTTDDGRLFF
cdr3_nt: TGTGCCAGCAGCTGGGGGACAACCGATGACGGACGCCTGTTTTTT

clone_size: few
v_call: TRBV5-1
j_call: TRBJ2-3
d_call: TRBD2
cdr3_aa: CASTLDQRGADTQYF
cdr3_nt: TGCGCCAGCACCCTCGACCAGCGGGGGGCAGATACGCAGTATTTT

clone_size: -
v_call: TRBV28
j_call: TRBJ2-2
d_call: -
cdr3_aa: CASSSPIPGELFF
cdr3_nt: TGTGCCAGCAGCTCCCCAATCCCCGGGGAGCTGTTTTTT

clone_size: -
v_call: TRBV5-4
j_call: TRBJ2-7
d_call: -
cdr3_aa: CASSLNVGAGNEQYF
cdr3_nt: TGTGCCAGCAGCTTGAATGTGGGAGCAGGTAACGAGCAGTACTTC

clone_size: -
v_call: TRBV5-1
j_call: TRBJ2-3
d_call: -
cdr3_aa: CASSLVSARDGPDTQYF
cdr3_nt: TGCGCCAGCAGCTTGGTAAGCGCGCGGGACGGCCCAGATACGCAGTATTTT

clone_size: -
v_call: TRBV19
j_call: TRBJ1-1
d_call: -
cdr3_aa: CASRDPGRATEAFF
cdr3_nt: TGTGCCAGTAGAGACCCGGGTAGGGCCACTGAAGCTTTCTTT

clone_size: -
v_call: TRBV2
j_call: TRBJ2-1
d_call: TRBD2
cdr3_aa: CASFIFSGAYNEQFF
cdr3_nt: TGTGCCAGCTTTATTTTTAGCGGGGCCTACAATGAGCAGTTCTTC

clone_size: -
v_call: TRBV11-2
j_call: TRBJ1-1
d_call: -
cdr3_aa: CASSSPWGLADTEAFF
cdr3_nt: TGTGCCAGCAGCTCCCCCTGGGGGCTCGCTGACACTGAAGCTTTCTTT

clone_size: -
v_call: TRBV18
j_call: TRBJ1-5
d_call: TRBD1
cdr3_aa: CASSPTTGRQPQHF
cdr3_nt: TGTGCCAGCTCACCGACGACAGGGCGGCAGCCCCAGCATTTT

clone_size: -
v_call: TRBV6-1
j_call: TRBJ2-1
d_call: -
cdr3_aa: CASSEPAGGYSYNEQFF
cdr3_nt: TGTGCCAGCAGTGAACCAGCTGGGGGCTACTCCTACAATGAGCAGTTCTTC

clone_size: -
v_call: TRBV6-5
j_call: TRBJ1-1
d_call: -
cdr3_aa: CASSYSIGQGGTEAFF
cdr3_nt: TGTGCCAGCAGTTACTCGATAGGTCAGGGAGGGACTGAAGCTTTCTTT

clone_size: -
v_call: TRBV5-1
j_call: TRBJ2-4
d_call: -
cdr3_aa: CASSGGAKNIQYF
cdr3_nt: TGCGCCAGCAGCGGGGGGGCCAAAAACATTCAGTACTTC

clone_size: once
v_call: TRBV14
j_call: TRBJ1-6
d_call: -
cdr3_aa: CASSQAWGGRTNSPLHF
cdr3_nt: TGTGCCAGCAGCCAAGCTTGGGGCGGAAGGACTAATTCACCCCTCCACTTT

clone_size: -
v_call: TRBV10-3
j_call: TRBJ1-1
d_call: -
cdr3_aa: CAISEDSQLLNTEAFF
cdr3_nt: TGTGCCATCAGTGAGGACAGCCAACTCTTGAACACTGAAGCTTTCTTT

clone_size: once
v_call: TRBV6-5
j_call: TRBJ2-5
d_call: TRBD2
cdr3_aa: CASRLTSEAETQYF
cdr3_nt: TGTGCCAGCAGACTCACTAGCGAAGCAGAGACCCAGTACTTC

clone_size: few
v_call: TRBV5-1
j_call: TRBJ1-6
d_call: -
cdr3_aa: CASSLGLQESPLHF
cdr3_nt: TGCGCCAGCAGCTTGGGCCTCCAAGAGTCACCCCTCCACTTT

clone_size: -
v_call: TRBV4-3
j_call: TRBJ2-1
d_call: TRBD1
cdr3_aa: CASSQDPHRGPYNEQFF
cdr3_nt: TGCGCCAGCAGCCAAGATCCGCACAGGGGGCCCTACAATGAGCAGTTCTTC